Listed here are 16 T cell receptor beta chains from one sample, sequenced in a study of OX40 agonist ivuxolimab in advanced cancers. Sequencing used immunoSEQ multiplex PCR; TCRdb keeps in-frame clones, though not all of them. The data contain 65,000 to 95,000 clones, 92% of them singletons. Sequenced material: CD4+ or CD8+ T cells sorted from blood, taken in a trial of the OX40 agonist ivuxolimab. The source is an adult with an advanced solid tumor such as melanoma, head and neck, liver or kidney cancer.

As to this clone: One end of the junction is discordant with germline, which a read error may explain. Additional DNA sequences in this sample encode the identical CDR3. V is TRBV25-1 and J is TRBJ2-5; possibly TRBD1 for D (5 bases). Germline V lookup: CDR1 MGHDK, CDR2 SYGVNS. This CDR3 comprises 14 residues. The CDR3 loop reads CASSERGYGETQYF. Here the CDR3 DNA reads TGTGCTAGCAGTGAAAGGGGTTACGGAGAGACCCAGTACTTC. The full variable domain, its missing parts supplied by reference TRBV25-1 and TRBJ2-5, is EADIYQTPRYLVIGTGKKITLECSQTMGHDKMYWYQQDPGMELHLIHYSYGVNSTEKGDLSSESTVSRIRTEHFPLTLESARPSHTSQYLCASSERGYGETQYFGPGTRLLVL.

This sequence joins TRBV29-1 and TRBJ1-1; D is undetermined. The CDR3 runs to 14 residues. Per the germline V gene, CDR1 is SQVTM and CDR2 is ANQGSEA. Trimming cost V 7 bases and J 6 bases, with 21 bases left between them. The CDR3 DNA is TGCAGCGCTACCACGTGGGTTGGCTTTGCTGAAGCTTTCTTT. Residues: CSATTWVGFAEAFF.

The chain combines TRBV5-1 with TRBJ1-1; no clear D. Per germline, CDR1 SGHRS and CDR2 YFSETQ. V was cut by 5 bases and J by 2 bases, with 19 bases left in between. The CDR3 spans 16 residues. The CDR3 reads CASSPALVLGNTEAFF. The CDR3 nucleotides read TGCGCCAGCAGTCCTGCTCTGGTCCTGGGCAACACTGAAGCTTTCTTT.

Here the CDR3 DNA reads TGCGCCAGCAGCCAAGGGGGTCAGCCCCAGCATTTT. Encoded protein: CASSQGGQPQHF. The chain is built from TRBV4-3 and TRBJ1-5; no clear D gene. CDR1 and CDR2 (germline): LGHNA, YSLEER. V was clipped by 1 base and J by 6 bases, with 4 bases between them. The length of the CDR3 is 12 residues.

The genes are TRBV6-5 and TRBJ1-6; D gene ambiguous. This CDR3 comprises 15 residues. The germline V and J ends were trimmed by 0 bases and 9 bases, with 12 bases remaining between them. The germline V gene has CDR1 MNHEY and CDR2 SVGAGI. CDR3 loop: CASSYSDPRSSPLHF. In nucleotides, the CDR3 is TGTGCCAGCAGTTACTCGGACCCCAGGAGTTCACCCCTCCACTTT.

V is TRBV27 and J is TRBJ2-3, with TRBD2 matching 8 bases. Trimming removed 4 bases from V and 3 bases from J; junction bases left unmatched: 6. The CDR3 is 15 amino acids. Germline V gene lookup returns CDR1 MNHEY and CDR2 SMNVEV (reference sequence). The CDR3 bases are TGTGCCAGCAGTTACGGGAGGGGGATAACAGATACGCAGTATTTT. It specifies CASSYGRGITDTQYF.

The chain uses TRBV9 and TRBJ1-4; D is possibly TRBD1 (5 bases). The ends were cut back, 4 bases at V and 4 bases at J, with 14 bases in the middle. Germline assignment: CDR1 SGDLS and CDR2 YYNGEE. The CDR3 totals 15 residues. This CDR3 is CASSPSGAVNEKLFF. DNA for the CDR3: TGTGCCAGCAGCCCCAGTGGGGCAGTTAATGAAAAACTGTTTTTT.

This chain uses TRBV2 with TRBJ2-7; D is perhaps TRBD1 or TRBD2 (6 bases each). CDR3 size: 14 residues. Germline-derived CDR1 and CDR2 are SNHLY and FYNNEI. Trimming cost V 8 bases and J 5 bases, with 19 bases left between them. CDR3 DNA sequence: TGTGCCAGCGAAAAAGGGGGGTTGGGGGACGAGCAGTACTTC. It translates to CASEKGGLGDEQYF.

The genes are TRBV7-8 and TRBJ1-5, with D perhaps matching TRBD1 (5 bases). This CDR3 spans 15 amino acids. Germline CDR1 is SGHVS and CDR2 is FQNEAQ. Trimming took off 3 bases at V and 2 bases at J, with 11 bases between the two ends. CDR3 residues: CASSLQGRGNQPQHF. CDR3 nucleotide sequence: TGTGCCAGCAGCTTGCAGGGCCGGGGCAATCAGCCCCAGCATTTT. Supplemented by reference TRBV7-8 and TRBJ1-5, the full variable domain reads GAGVSQSPRYKVAKRGQDVALRCDPISGHVSLFWYQQALGQGPEFLTYFQNEAQLDKSGLPSDRFFAERPEGSVSTLKIQRTQQEDSAVYLCASSLQGRGNQPQHFGDGTRLSIL.

The V gene is TRBV7-9, the J gene TRBJ2-3; TRBD2 agrees at 8 bases. V gave up 5 bases and J gave up 4 bases; unmatched junction bases: 11. Germline CDR1 SEHNR, CDR2 FQNEAQ (reference sequence). The CDR3 contains 16 residues. The CDR3, as DNA: TGTGCCAGCAGCCCTATCCCGGGGGGGCCAGCAGATACGCAGTATTTT. Protein: CASSPIPGGPADTQYF.

V is TRBV16 and J is TRBJ1-2; the D is unclear. Germline V CDR1 and CDR2: KGHSY, FQNENV. CDR3 length equals 14 residues. Trimming shortened V by 0 bases and J by 4 bases, and 9 bases separated the two germline ends. CDR3 residues: CASSQSSDGYGYTF. In DNA form, the CDR3 reads TGTGCCAGCAGCCAATCGTCGGACGGCTATGGCTACACCTTC.

This clone has only one observation. The rearrangement uses TRBV6-5 and TRBJ2-7, with D possibly being TRBD2 (6 bases). In germline, CDR1 is MNHEY, CDR2 SVGAGI. The V gene lost 4 bases and the J gene lost 2 bases, with 12 bases spanning the gap. This CDR3 has 14 residues. The CDR3 nucleotides read TGTGCCAGCAGTTCCTCCGGGACTGCCTACGAGCAGTACTTC. Its translation: CASSSSGTAYEQYF.

This chain joins TRBV5-6 and TRBJ1-5, with D maybe TRBD1 (5 bases). Germline values: CDR1 SGHDT, CDR2 YYEEEE. V was pared by 1 base and J by 2 bases, with 7 bases between. The CDR3 totals 14 residues. The CDR3 loop is CASSLLGGNQPQHF. The CDR3 DNA reads TGTGCCAGCAGCTTGCTGGGGGGCAATCAGCCCCAGCATTTT.

This clone has just one count. The rearrangement joins TRBV6-1 to TRBJ2-7, with D possibly matching TRBD1 (5 bases). This CDR3 has 14 amino acids. V lost 2 bases, J lost 2 bases, and 10 bases lay in between. The germline V gene encodes CDR1 MNHNS and CDR2 SASEGT. CDR3 nucleotides: TGTGCCAGCAGTGAATATCAGGGTACCTACGAGCAGTACTTC. Translated: CASSEYQGTYEQYF.

V and J are TRBV4-1 and TRBJ1-5, with D possibly TRBD1 on 5 matching bases. V was cut by 0 bases and J by 3 bases, with 12 bases left in between. Germline V gene lookup returns CDR1 MGHRA and CDR2 YSYEKL. The CDR3 contains 16 residues. CDR3 sequence (DNA): TGCGCCAGCAGCCAAGATGGGACGGGCCCCAATCAGCCCCAGCATTTT. Translated: CASSQDGTGPNQPQHF.

The chain couples TRBV12-5 to TRBJ1-6; D ambiguous. The CDR3 is made up of 14 amino acids. With 7 bases removed from V and 3 bases from J, the gap between germline ends came to 10 bases. Looked up from germline, CDR1 is LGHNT and CDR2 is FRNRAP. CDR3 residues: CASALAVYNSPLHF. The CDR3 DNA follows: TGTGCTAGTGCCTTAGCGGTCTATAATTCACCCCTCCACTTT.